This TCR beta chain originates from a study of cytomegalovirus exposure and HLA in healthy donors. The donors were part of the roughly 130-subject validation cohort, which stood apart from the roughly 640-subject first cohort. Overall study results and limits: The authors listed approximately 160 TCR beta chains as cytomegalovirus-associated. Rare TCR sequences predominated, though certain public TCRs were found in many donors.

A remark on this clone: Its target is not known.

The CDR3 is 13 residues long. Germline CDR1 GTSNPN, CDR2 SVGIG (reference sequence). Trimming pared 4 bases from V and 4 bases from J, leaving 11 bases between. Here immunoSEQ multiplex PCR was the method, and the copy in TCRdb shows in-frame clones only, minus some. The sample lists about 74,000 clones, 94% occurring once. V gene TRBV30 combines with J gene TRBJ1-3; unclear D gene. Sequencing used PBMCs. The receptor was isolated from a woman younger than 30 in good health and CMV-seropositive. CDR3 coding DNA: TGTGCCTGGACCGACTCGTCCGGAAACACCATATATTTT. Translation: CAWTDSSGNTIYF.